Shown below are 26 T cell receptor beta chains from a single sample sequenced in a study of brain T cells in children with intractable seizures. Surgery cases with the highest brain T cell transcript signatures were chosen for sequencing. Sequencing was performed with immunoSEQ multiplex PCR; in TCRdb, only in-frame clones are kept and a portion is missing. The table records about 1,500 clones, around four fifths of them present only once. The sample here was resected brain tissue, taken at surgery. These receptors came from a boy between 10 and 17 years old with focal cortical dysplasia and intractable seizures.

The rearrangement links TRBV5-1 to TRBJ2-1; 8 nucleotides match TRBD2. Germline CDR1 is SGHRS and CDR2 is YFSETQ. There are 16 residues in the CDR3. With V trimmed by 3 bases and J by 0 bases, 5 bases remained unmatched. CDR3: CASSWGLGISYNEQFF. DNA of the CDR3: TGCGCCAGCAGCTGGGGACTAGGGATCTCCTACAATGAGCAGTTCTTC.

This clone was seen just once. The V call is TRBV7-2, the J call TRBJ1-3; D not certain. Germline V lookup: CDR1 SGHTA, CDR2 FQGNSA. V was pared by 0 bases and J by 3 bases, with 0 bases between. The CDR3 length is 12 residues. The CDR3 coding sequence is TGTGCCAGCAGCTTAGCTGGAAACACCATATATTTT. As protein: CASSLAGNTIYF. Together with reference TRBV7-2 and TRBJ1-3, the CDR3 gives the full variable domain: GAGVSQSPSNKVTEKGKDVELRCDPISGHTALYWYRQSLGQGLEFLIYFQGNSAPDKSGLPSDRFSAERTGGSVSTLTIQRTQQEDSAVYLCASSLAGNTIYFGEGSWLTVV.

The chain has TRBV27 and TRBJ2-2; 7 bases match TRBD2. The junction had 4 bases not matched to a gene; V was cut back by 10 bases and J by 5 bases. The CDR3 extends over 12 amino acids. Germline CDR1 MNHEY, CDR2 SMNVEV (reference sequence). The CDR3 region has the DNA TGTGCCACCGGCGGGAGAACCGGGGAGCTGTTTTTT. Its translation: CATGGRTGELFF.

This clone has only a few counts. The chain is built from TRBV4-2 and TRBJ2-7; 10 bases fit TRBD1. Germline V gene sequence: CDR1 LGHNA, CDR2 YNFKEQ. This CDR3 is built from 15 residues. J lost 5 bases, V lost 1 base, and 5 bases had no gene match. The CDR3 loop is CASSQGRGQGDEQYF. In DNA, the CDR3 is TGTGCCAGCAGCCAAGGTCGAGGACAGGGGGACGAGCAGTACTTC.

This chain uses TRBV6-5 with TRBJ1-1; D may be TRBD1 (5 bases). V lost 6 bases to trimming and J lost 0 bases, with 8 bases between them. CDR1 and CDR2 from the germline V gene are MNHEY and SVGAGI. The CDR3 has 13 amino acids. This chain's CDR3 is CASRGGVNTEAFF. The CDR3 DNA reads as TGTGCCAGCAGAGGAGGGGTGAACACTGAAGCTTTCTTT.

The V gene is TRBV18, the J gene TRBJ2-6, with D possibly matching TRBD1 (5 bases). This CDR3 contains 16 residues. Deletions cut 1 base from V and 0 bases from J, with 7 bases between. Germline values: CDR1 KGHSH, CDR2 LQKENI. Here the CDR3 reads CASSPQQGSGANVLTF. CDR3 nucleotide sequence: TGTGCCAGCTCACCACAGCAGGGCTCTGGGGCCAACGTCCTGACTTTC.

J is TRBJ2-1 and V is TRBV29-1, with D hard to call. There are 13 residues in the CDR3. Germline V lookup: CDR1 SQVTM, CDR2 ANQGSEA. Trimming cost V 7 bases and J 0 bases, with 10 bases left between them. The CDR3 region is CSAVGSSYNEQFF. CDR3 bases: TGCAGCGCAGTAGGTAGCTCCTACAATGAGCAGTTCTTC.

This chain joins TRBV24-1 and TRBJ2-2; 7 nucleotides match TRBD2. The CDR3 has 15 residues. Germline trimming cut 4 bases from V and 7 bases from J; bases unmatched to any gene: 8. From germline, CDR1 is KGHDR and CDR2 SFDVKD. CDR3 residues: CATSEGLREIGELFF. The CDR3 DNA reads as TGTGCCACCAGTGAAGGTTTGCGGGAGATCGGGGAGCTGTTTTTT.

The V and J genes are TRBV7-8 and TRBJ2-2, with a possible D match to TRBD2 (7 bases). The V and J ends lost 7 bases and 1 base respectively, with 19 bases between them. Germline V gene data show CDR1 as SGHVS and CDR2 as FQNEAQ. This CDR3 contains 17 residues. The CDR3 DNA reads as TGTGCCAGCACCAAGGTGGGGGGGACAAGGAACACCGGGGAGCTGTTTTTT. As protein: CASTKVGGTRNTGELFF.

The chain is built from TRBV9 and TRBJ2-1; no clear D gene. V was trimmed by 3 bases and J by 9 bases, leaving 13 bases between them. The CDR3 is made up of 13 amino acids. Germline V gene lookup returns CDR1 SGDLS and CDR2 YYNGEE. In DNA form, the CDR3 reads TGTGCCAGCAGCGCCCGGCTTAAAGGTGAGCAGTTCTTC. Protein: CASSARLKGEQFF. Filled out from reference TRBV9 and TRBJ2-1, the complete variable domain reads DSGVTQTPKHLITATGQRVTLRCSPRSGDLSVYWYQQSLDQGLQFLIQYYNGEERAKGNILERFSAQQFPDLHSELNLSSLELGDSALYFCASSARLKGEQFFGPGTRLTVL.

The chain employs TRBV11-2 and TRBJ2-4; a weak D match, TRBD2 (7 bases). The CDR3 length is 15 residues. Germline CDR1 reads SGHAT; CDR2 reads FQNNGV. The ends were cut back, 5 bases at V and 10 bases at J, with 21 bases in the middle. In DNA, the CDR3 is TGTGCCAGCAGCGGTCGGGGGGCGACTTTGAGGATTCAGTACTTC. It encodes CASSGRGATLRIQYF.

V is TRBV11-2 and J is TRBJ2-2; TRBD2 aligns across 7 bases. Germline CDR1 reads SGHAT; CDR2 reads FQNNGV. V lost 5 bases and J lost 7; bases outside the gene matches: 16. The CDR3 is 17 amino acids. CDR3 protein: CASSAAEGAGWVGELFF. The CDR3 DNA reads as TGTGCCAGCAGCGCCGCGGAGGGAGCGGGATGGGTCGGGGAGCTGTTTTTT.

The chain links TRBV3-1 (or the pseudogene TRBV3-2) to TRBJ1-2, with 12 bases lining up with TRBD1. Germline assignment: CDR1 LGHDT and CDR2 YNNKEL (reference sequence). The CDR3 extends over 16 amino acids. Trimming removed 6 bases from V and 4 bases from J; junction bases left unmatched: 9. The CDR3 DNA sequence: TGTGCCAGCAGGGACCGGGACAGGGGGCGCCCCTATGGCTACACCTTC. Translation: CASRDRDRGRPYGYTF.

The chain couples TRBV5-1 to TRBJ2-3, with D maybe TRBD2 (5 bases). The CDR3 length is 15 residues. Deletions cut 2 bases from V and 3 bases from J, with 13 bases between. Germline CDR1 reads SGHRS; CDR2 reads YFSETQ. The CDR3 bases are TGCGCCAGCAGCTTCCCCCTCGGGGATACAGATACGCAGTATTTT. The encoded protein is CASSFPLGDTDTQYF. Complete variable domain (other parts from reference TRBV5-1 and TRBJ2-3): KAGVTQTPRYLIKTRGQQVTLSCSPISGHRSVSWYQQTPGQGLQFLFEYFSETQRNKGNFPGRFSGRQFSNSRSEMNVSTLELGDSALYLCASSFPLGDTDTQYFGPGTRLTVL.

The chain uses TRBV6-5 and TRBJ1-4, with 8 nucleotides matching TRBD1. V trimming: 4 bases; J trimming: 8 bases; junction bases outside the gene matches: 3. The germline V gene encodes CDR1 MNHEY and CDR2 SVGAGI. The CDR3 is 13 amino acids. The CDR3 spells CASSLDRVEKLFF. The DNA of the CDR3 is TGTGCCAGCAGTTTGGACAGGGTCGAAAAACTGTTTTTT.

V is TRBV24-1 and J is TRBJ1-2; D is possibly TRBD1 (5 bases). V was trimmed by 9 bases and J by 0 bases, leaving 16 bases between them. CDR3 length equals 15 residues. Germline CDR1 is KGHDR and CDR2 is SFDVKD. The CDR3, as DNA: TGTGCCACCTCCTCCGGGACGGGAGCTAACTATGGCTACACCTTC. Amino acid sequence: CATSSGTGANYGYTF.

The chain uses TRBV12-3 or TRBV12-4 and TRBJ1-1; TRBD1 might be the D (5 bases). The CDR3 sequence is 13 residues long. V shed 3 bases and J shed 3 bases, with 8 bases lying between them. The CDR3 nucleotides are TGTGCCAGCAGTTTGTGGGGGTACACTGAAGCTTTCTTT. Translating gives CASSLWGYTEAFF.

This chain joins TRBV5-1 and TRBJ1-1; D not certain. Trimming took 4 bases from V and 1 from J, leaving 11 bases between them. The CDR3 loop spans 14 amino acids. Germline CDR1 and CDR2: SGHRS and YFSETQ. The CDR3 spells CASSTGLQNTEAFF. The CDR3 nucleotides read TGCGCCAGCAGCACCGGTCTGCAGAACACTGAAGCTTTCTTT.

V gene TRBV5-6 combines with J gene TRBJ2-3; maybe TRBD2 (6 bases). V lost 3 bases to trimming and J lost 6 bases, with 14 bases between them. The CDR3 is 14 amino acids. The germline V gene encodes CDR1 SGHDT and CDR2 YYEEEE. The DNA for the CDR3 is TGTGCCAGCAGCTACGCTTGGGGAGGCGATACGCAGTATTTT. Its translation is CASSYAWGGDTQYF. The full variable domain, in which reference TRBV5-6 and TRBJ2-3 provide the parts outside the CDR3, is DAGVTQSPTHLIKTRGQQVTLRCSPKSGHDTVSWYQQALGQGPQFIFQYYEEEERQRGNFPDRFSGHQFPNYSSELNVNALLLGDSALYLCASSYAWGGDTQYFGPGTRLTVL.

The sample holds one count of this clone. The gene calls are TRBV5-4 and TRBJ2-5, with 12 bases fitting TRBD2. The CDR3 covers 18 residues. Germline CDR1 SGHNT, CDR2 YYREEE (reference sequence). Losses at the gene ends were 0 bases for V and 0 bases for J; bases not matched to a gene: 6. CDR3 sequence (DNA): TGTGCCAGCAGCTTGGGACTAGCGGGAGCTACGTACCAAGAGACCCAGTACTTC. It encodes CASSLGLAGATYQETQYF.

The sample holds one count of this clone. This chain connects TRBV21-1 to TRBJ1-2. TRBV21-1 is a pseudogene locus. This CDR3 has 14 amino acids. CDR3 DNA: TGTGCCAGCAGCAAAAGGTGCACTAACTATGGCTACACCTTC. Protein: CASSKRCTNYGYTF.

The CDR3 loop reads CASSSPLYGYTF. The CDR3 DNA reads as TGTGCCAGCAGTTCCCCCCTCTATGGCTACACCTTC. V usage is TRBV6-2 or TRBV6-3 and J usage is TRBJ1-2; D remains ambiguous. Trimming stripped 4 bases from V and 4 bases from J, with 7 bases between. The germline V gene encodes CDR1 MNHEY and CDR2 SVGEGT. The CDR3 runs 12 residues.

CDR3 DNA: TGTGCCAGCAGCTTCGGGCCCATGAATGAAAAACTGTTTTTT. As protein: CASSFGPMNEKLFF. This chain links TRBV5-6 with TRBJ1-4; the D is unclear. The V end was cut by 2 bases, the J end by 5 bases, with 10 bases between. From germline, CDR1 is SGHDT and CDR2 YYEEEE. The CDR3 totals 14 residues.

The V gene is TRBV5-1, the J gene TRBJ1-2, with D maybe TRBD1 (5 bases). Deletions cut 0 bases from V and 4 bases from J, with 13 bases between. From germline, CDR1 is SGHRS and CDR2 YFSETQ. The CDR3 runs to 15 residues. This chain's CDR3 is CASSLGGVQSYGYTF. The CDR3, as DNA: TGCGCCAGCAGCTTGGGAGGGGTACAAAGCTATGGCTACACCTTC.

The V and J genes are TRBV5-6 and TRBJ1-4; 7 bases align to TRBD1. The germline gives CDR1 SGHDT, CDR2 YYEEEE. The CDR3 is 14 residues long. J gave up 5 bases and V 4 bases, and 5 bases lay outside the gene matches. The CDR3 bases are TGTGCCAGCAGCCTACAGGGGATAAATGAAAAACTGTTTTTT. Its translation is CASSLQGINEKLFF.

Remarks on this clone: The sample holds other DNA sequences that translate to the same CDR3. This rearrangement joins TRBV5-1 to TRBJ1-1; 7 nucleotides agree with TRBD1. The CDR3 length is 14 residues. Germline V gene lookup returns CDR1 SGHRS and CDR2 YFSETQ. The V segment lost 0 bases and the J segment 5 bases; nucleotides outside the gene matches: 4. Here the CDR3 reads CASSLAGGYTEAFF. The CDR3, as DNA: TGCGCCAGCAGCTTGGCAGGGGGTTATACTGAAGCTTTCTTT.